Each of the 24 T cell receptor beta chains below was sequenced from the same sample in a study of regulatory T cells in long-lasting Graves disease. Indicated time point: persistent/refractory GD, antithyroid drugs over 5 years with positive TRAb. RNA extracted from PBMCs served as the sequencing template. In building TCR beta libraries, iRepertoire HTBI primers were used together with Arm-PCR of CDR3 regions. TCRdb processed the multiplex PCR reads anew with MiXCR; each CDR3 protein has one entry. The sample comprises under 500,000 distinct CDR3 sequences, less than 25% of which are singletons, and roughly 20% rests with the top ten. The starting material was peripheral blood mononuclear cells (PBMCs), obtained when the disease was refractory, from a patient treated with antithyroid drugs. These TCRs come from a female donor with Graves disease.

This clonotype was observed at least ten times. The chain employs TRBV28 and TRBJ1-2; 8 nucleotides align to TRBD1. V shed 2 bases, J shed 4 bases, and the junction held 6 bases outside the gene matches. Germline V gives CDR1 MDHEN, CDR2 SYDVKM. The CDR3 loop spans 15 amino acids. CDR3 residues: CASSLPRTGTYGYTF. The CDR3 DNA reads TGTGCCAGCAGTTTACCCCGGACAGGGACCTATGGCTACACCTTC.

This clonotype has a handful of counts. The chain carries TRBV3-1 and TRBJ2-7; the D gene is possibly TRBD2 (6 bases). The V and J ends lost 3 bases and 4 bases respectively, with 13 bases between them. Germline loops: CDR1 LGHDT, CDR2 YNNKEL (reference sequence). The CDR3 has 14 residues. CDR3 sequence reads: CASSHRRVAYEQYF. In nucleotides, the CDR3 is TGTGCCAGCAGCCATAGGAGGGTCGCTTACGAGCAGTACTTC.

Many counts were recorded for this clonotype. This rearrangement joins TRBV7-2 to TRBJ1-6; D remains unclear. Between the trimmed V and J ends, which lost 4 bases and 10 bases, there was a span of 11 bases. Germline-derived CDR1 and CDR2 are SGHTA and FQGNSA. This CDR3 contains 13 residues. The CDR3 region is CASSSTTRSPLHF. CDR3 DNA: TGTGCCAGCAGCTCAACGACCCGGTCACCCCTCCACTTT. Complete variable domain (other parts from reference TRBV7-2 and TRBJ1-6): GAGVSQSPSNKVTEKGKDVELRCDPISGHTALYWYRQSLGQGLEFLIYFQGNSAPDKSGLPSDRFSAERTGGSVSTLTIQRTQQEDSAVYLCASSSTTRSPLHFGNGTRLTVT.

The chain is built from TRBV9 and TRBJ1-1; D is perhaps TRBD1 (5 bases). This CDR3 has 14 amino acids. Germline V CDR1 and CDR2: SGDLS, YYNGEE. The V end lost 0 bases, the J end lost 5 bases, and 11 bases lay between the germline ends. CDR3 sequence: CASSVVQGRTEAFF. DNA of the CDR3: TGTGCCAGCAGCGTAGTCCAGGGACGGACTGAAGCTTTCTTT. Together with reference TRBV9 and TRBJ1-1, the CDR3 gives the full variable domain: DSGVTQTPKHLITATGQRVTLRCSPRSGDLSVYWYQQSLDQGLQFLIQYYNGEERAKGNILERFSAQQFPDLHSELNLSSLELGDSALYFCASSVVQGRTEAFFGQGTRLTVV.

This clonotype has only a few counts. V gene TRBV10-3 combines with J gene TRBJ2-7, with TRBD1 matching over 9 bases. The CDR3 loop spans 14 amino acids. The germline V gene encodes CDR1 ENHRY and CDR2 SYGVKD. With 6 bases clipped from V and 2 bases from J, the junction kept 5 bases outside the gene matches. For the CDR3, the DNA is TGTGCCATCAGCCGGGACAGGGTTGCCTACGAGCAGTACTTC. Translating gives CAISRDRVAYEQYF.

The chain joins TRBV9 to TRBJ2-6; 12 nucleotides line up with TRBD1. This CDR3 spans 18 amino acids. Germline-derived CDR1 and CDR2 are SGDLS and YYNGEE. The ends lost 3 bases at V and 3 bases at J; junction bases unmatched: 7. CDR3 protein: CASSASGTGGVGANVLTF. The CDR3 DNA follows: TGTGCCAGCAGCGCATCCGGGACAGGGGGCGTTGGGGCCAACGTCCTGACTTTC.

This clonotype was seen at least ten times. Written as DNA, the CDR3 is TGTGCCACCAGCAGAGACCCGGATGGCTACACCTTC. Protein: CATSRDPDGYTF. The J gene is TRBJ1-2, the V gene TRBV15; no reliable D call. Looked up from germline, CDR1 is LNHNV and CDR2 is YYDKDF (reference sequence). The CDR3 has 12 residues. V lost 0 bases, J lost 6 bases, and 5 bases lay in between.

This chain joins TRBV28 and TRBJ2-5; TRBD2 agrees at 7 bases. The J call may be incorrect, as the DNA end agrees better with TRBJ2-1. CDR3 size: 17 residues. CDR1 and CDR2 (germline): MDHEN, SYDVKM. The CDR3 nucleotides read TGTGCCAGCAGCCCCTCGTCCGGACTAGGTTTCCACAATGAGCAGTTCTTC. It translates to CASSPSSGLGFHNEQFF.

V is TRBV7-2 and J is TRBJ2-7; 10 bases match TRBD1. In germline, CDR1 is SGHTA, CDR2 FQGNSA. The CDR3 totals 13 residues. Trimming took 1 base from V and 8 from J; bases not matched to a gene: 2. The CDR3 reads CASSLGTGGKQYF. The CDR3 DNA reads TGTGCCAGCAGCTTAGGGACAGGGGGGAAGCAGTACTTC.

This clonotype was recorded at least ten times. This chain uses TRBV27 with TRBJ1-2; tentative D call: TRBD1 (5 bases). There are 14 residues in the CDR3. With 2 bases removed from V and 4 bases from J, the gap between germline ends came to 11 bases. Germline V gene sequence: CDR1 MNHEY, CDR2 SMNVEV (reference sequence). The CDR3 spells CASSLEGRGYGYTF. DNA for the CDR3: TGTGCCAGCAGTTTAGAGGGGCGAGGCTATGGCTACACCTTC.

Ten or more counts support this clonotype. The V gene is TRBV15, the J gene TRBJ2-2; tentative D call: TRBD1 (5 bases). The germline V gene encodes CDR1 LNHNV and CDR2 YYDKDF (reference sequence). The CDR3 sequence is 16 residues long. The V end lost 4 bases, the J end lost 0 bases, and 12 bases lay between the germline ends. The CDR3: CATSTRDRTNTGELFF. The CDR3 DNA reads TGTGCCACCAGCACACGAGACAGAACGAACACCGGGGAGCTGTTTTTT.

This clonotype has more than one count but fewer than ten. The junction shows a germline mismatch at one end, possibly a read error. The chain combines TRBV12-3 or TRBV12-4 with TRBJ2-2; D might be TRBD2 (5 bases). The CDR3 is 15 residues long. The CDR3 region is CASSFSRVLTGELLF. For the CDR3, the DNA is TGTGCCAGCAGTTTTTCCCGGGTGCTAACCGGGGAGCTGCTTTTT.

In its sample, this clonotype was seen many times. The chain is built from TRBV7-8 and TRBJ1-1, with a possible D match to TRBD1 (6 bases). The length of the CDR3 is 13 residues. V was cut by 9 bases and J by 1 base, with 12 bases left in between. The germline V gene has CDR1 SGHVS and CDR2 FQNEAQ. CDR3 loop: CASNRDTNTEAFF. CDR3 nucleotides: TGTGCCAGTAACCGGGACACGAACACTGAAGCTTTCTTT.

This chain uses TRBV12-3 or TRBV12-4 with TRBJ1-2, with 8 bases that match TRBD1. The V gene end was trimmed by 10 bases and the J gene end by 8 bases; junction bases not matched to a gene: 12. CDR3 size: 13 residues. DNA of the CDR3: TGTGCCATCCTCGACAGGGGAAAAGGCGGCTACACCTTC. As protein: CAILDRGKGGYTF.

This chain connects TRBV19 to TRBJ2-2; D is undetermined. Trimming removed 6 bases from V and 0 bases from J, with 14 bases in between. The CDR3 totals 16 residues. Germline loops: CDR1 LNHDA, CDR2 SQIVND (reference sequence). In DNA form, the CDR3 reads TGTGCCAGTAGCCCCCAGAGAAAAGCGAACACCGGGGAGCTGTTTTTT. It specifies CASSPQRKANTGELFF. Using reference TRBV19 and TRBJ2-2 for the parts outside the CDR3, the full variable domain is DGGITQSPKYLFRKEGQNVTLSCEQNLNHDAMYWYRQDPGQGLRLIYYSQIVNDFQKGDIAEGYSVSREKKESFPLTVTSAQKNPTAFYLCASSPQRKANTGELFFGEGSRLTVL.

This clonotype occurred many times. The chain joins TRBV10-3 to TRBJ2-5; D gene ambiguous. CDR3 size: 12 residues. The germline CDR1 and CDR2 sequences are ENHRY and SYGVKD. V gave up 0 bases and J gave up 5 bases, with 4 bases separating them. The CDR3 is CAISESLETQYF. CDR3 nucleotides: TGTGCCATCAGTGAGTCGTTGGAGACCCAGTACTTC.

This clonotype was seen a handful of times. The rearrangement joins TRBV20-1 to TRBJ1-1; D is uncertain. V was shortened by 0 bases and J by 0 bases, with 17 bases between the two germline ends. The length of the CDR3 is 17 residues. Germline V lookup: CDR1 DFQATT, CDR2 SNEGSKA (reference sequence). The CDR3 region is CSARDPLIDTLNTEAFF. CDR3 coding DNA: TGCAGTGCTAGAGACCCGCTCATCGACACCCTGAACACTGAAGCTTTCTTT.

This clonotype was observed at least ten times. J is TRBJ2-5 and V is TRBV28; 7 bases are a match to TRBD1. The CDR3 runs 14 residues. V trimming: 6 bases; J trimming: 1 base; junction bases outside the gene matches: 5. The germline V gene has CDR1 MDHEN and CDR2 SYDVKM. This CDR3 reads CASSLQGFQETQYF. DNA for the CDR3: TGTGCCAGCAGCCTACAGGGGTTCCAAGAGACCCAGTACTTC.

There are many counts of this clonotype. V is TRBV29-1 and J is TRBJ2-7; 11 bases align to TRBD2. This CDR3 spans 13 amino acids. With V trimmed by 5 bases and J by 6 bases, 6 bases remained unmatched. The germline gives CDR1 SQVTM, CDR2 ANQGSEA. CDR3 sequence reads: CSVLAGGSGEQYF. The CDR3 region has the DNA TGCAGCGTTCTAGCGGGAGGAAGTGGCGAGCAGTACTTC.

A note on this clonotype: Possible read error: a much larger clone is one base away. Here the CDR3 omits its conserved ending phenylalanine or tryptophan, so a read error is the likely source. The chain uses TRBV7-9 and TRBJ1-2, with a possible D match to TRBD1 (5 bases). Germline V gene data show CDR1 as SEHNR and CDR2 as FQNEAQ (reference sequence). The CDR3 loop spans 15 amino acids. V shed 4 bases and J shed 1 base, with 13 bases lying between them. The CDR3: CASSSARDFNYGYTL. CDR3 sequence (DNA): TGTGCCAGCAGCTCCGCCAGGGACTTTAACTATGGCTACACCCTC.

The rearrangement links TRBV6-5 to TRBJ1-1; D not resolved. Germline assignment: CDR1 MNHEY and CDR2 SVGAGI. Trimming shortened V by 1 base and J by 0 bases, and 9 bases separated the two germline ends. This CDR3 spans 15 amino acids. The CDR3 nucleotides are TGTGCCAGCAGTTACTTGGGAAACCTGAACACTGAAGCTTTCTTT. Translated: CASSYLGNLNTEAFF.

The sample holds a few counts of this clonotype. The DNA of the CDR3 is TGTGCCAGCAGTTACAGGGGTAGCGGGAGTTTCTACAATGAGCAGTTCTTC. It is translated as CASSYRGSGSFYNEQFF. The rearrangement joins TRBV6-2 or TRBV6-3 to TRBJ2-1, with TRBD2 matching over 9 bases. V shed 2 bases, J shed 3 bases, and the junction held 8 bases outside the gene matches. CDR1 and CDR2 (germline): MNHEY, SVGEGT. The CDR3 runs to 17 residues.

Many counts were recorded for this clonotype. This chain connects TRBV7-2 to TRBJ1-4; 9 nucleotides line up with TRBD1. The V and J ends lost 5 bases and 5 bases, in that order; junction bases with no gene match: 6. Germline values: CDR1 SGHTA, CDR2 FQGNSA. CDR3 size: 15 residues. CDR3 nucleotides: TGTGCCAGCAGCAGAGGACAGGGGCGAAATGAAAAACTGTTTTTT. The encoded protein is CASSRGQGRNEKLFF.

This clonotype came up many times. V usage is TRBV20-1 and J usage is TRBJ2-5; no clear D. CDR3 length equals 12 residues. Trimming removed 5 bases at V and 5 bases at J, with 12 bases between. From germline, CDR1 is DFQATT and CDR2 SNEGSKA (reference sequence). This CDR3 reads CSAGKTRETQYF. CDR3 in DNA: TGCAGTGCTGGGAAAACGCGGGAGACCCAGTACTTC.